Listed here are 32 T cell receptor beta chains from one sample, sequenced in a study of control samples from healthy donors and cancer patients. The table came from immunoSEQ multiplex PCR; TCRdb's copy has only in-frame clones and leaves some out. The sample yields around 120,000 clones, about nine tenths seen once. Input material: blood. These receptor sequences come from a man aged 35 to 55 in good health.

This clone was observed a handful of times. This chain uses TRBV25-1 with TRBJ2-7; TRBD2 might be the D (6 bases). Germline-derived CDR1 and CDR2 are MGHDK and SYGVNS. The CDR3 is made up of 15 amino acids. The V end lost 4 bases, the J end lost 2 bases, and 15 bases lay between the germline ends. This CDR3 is CASSVRGGETYEQYF. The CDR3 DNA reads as TGTGCCAGCAGTGTCCGCGGAGGGGAAACCTACGAGCAGTACTTC.

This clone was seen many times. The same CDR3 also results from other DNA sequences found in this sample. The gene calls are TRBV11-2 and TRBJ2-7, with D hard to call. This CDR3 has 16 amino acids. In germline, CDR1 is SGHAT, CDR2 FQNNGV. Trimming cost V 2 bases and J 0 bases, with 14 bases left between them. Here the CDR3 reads CASSLHDGVSSYEQYF. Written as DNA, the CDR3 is TGTGCCAGCAGCTTACATGATGGCGTAAGCTCCTACGAGCAGTACTTC.

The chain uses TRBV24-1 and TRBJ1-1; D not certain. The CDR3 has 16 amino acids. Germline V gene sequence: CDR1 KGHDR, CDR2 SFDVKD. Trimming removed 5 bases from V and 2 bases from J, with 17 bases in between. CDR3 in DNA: TGTGCCACCAGTGCCAGAAAACAACCGGCCAACACTGAAGCTTTCTTT. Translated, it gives CATSARKQPANTEAFF.

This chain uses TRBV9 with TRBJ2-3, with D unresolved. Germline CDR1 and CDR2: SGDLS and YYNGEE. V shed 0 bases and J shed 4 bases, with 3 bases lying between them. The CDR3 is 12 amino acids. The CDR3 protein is CASSVASDTQYF. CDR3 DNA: TGTGCCAGCAGCGTAGCCTCAGATACGCAGTATTTT.

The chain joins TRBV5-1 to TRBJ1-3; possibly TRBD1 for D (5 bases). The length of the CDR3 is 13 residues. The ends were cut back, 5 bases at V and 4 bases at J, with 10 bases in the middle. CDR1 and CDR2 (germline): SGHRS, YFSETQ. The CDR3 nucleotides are TGCGCCAGCAGGCTGGGGGACGGAAACACCATATATTTT. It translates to CASRLGDGNTIYF.

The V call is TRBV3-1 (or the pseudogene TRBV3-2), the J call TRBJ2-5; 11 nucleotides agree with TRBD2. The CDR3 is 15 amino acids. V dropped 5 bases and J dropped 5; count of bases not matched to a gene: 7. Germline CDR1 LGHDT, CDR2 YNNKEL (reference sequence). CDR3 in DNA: TGTGCCAGCAGCAACCTAGCGGGGGGTTTGGAGACCCAGTACTTC. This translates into CASSNLAGGLETQYF.

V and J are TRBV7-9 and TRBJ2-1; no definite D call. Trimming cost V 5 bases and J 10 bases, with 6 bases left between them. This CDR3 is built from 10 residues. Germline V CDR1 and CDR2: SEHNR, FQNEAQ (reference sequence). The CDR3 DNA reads TGTGCCAGCAGCCTCCTCGAGCAGTTCTTC. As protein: CASSLLEQFF.

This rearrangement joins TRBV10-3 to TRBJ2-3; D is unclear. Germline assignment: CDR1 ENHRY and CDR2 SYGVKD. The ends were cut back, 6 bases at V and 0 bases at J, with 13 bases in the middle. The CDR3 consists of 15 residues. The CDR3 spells CAISPALTSTDTQYF. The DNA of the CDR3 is TGTGCCATCAGCCCTGCCTTGACTAGCACAGATACGCAGTATTTT.

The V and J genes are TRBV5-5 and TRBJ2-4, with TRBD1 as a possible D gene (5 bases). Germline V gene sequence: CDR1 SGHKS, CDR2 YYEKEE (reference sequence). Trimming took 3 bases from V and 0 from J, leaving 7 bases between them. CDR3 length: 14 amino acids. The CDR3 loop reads CASSSDRAKNIQYF. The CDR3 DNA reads TGTGCCAGCAGCTCCGACAGAGCCAAAAACATTCAGTACTTC. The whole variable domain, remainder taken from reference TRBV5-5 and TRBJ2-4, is DAGVTQSPTHLIKTRGQQVTLRCSPISGHKSVSWYQQVLGQGPQFIFQYYEKEERGRGNFPDRFSARQFPNYSSELNVNALLLGDSALYLCASSSDRAKNIQYFGAGTRLSVL.

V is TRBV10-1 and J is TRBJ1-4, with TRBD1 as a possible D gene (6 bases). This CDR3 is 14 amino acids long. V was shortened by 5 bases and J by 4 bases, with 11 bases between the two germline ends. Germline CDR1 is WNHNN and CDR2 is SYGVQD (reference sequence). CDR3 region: CASSPDSINEKLFF. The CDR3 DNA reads TGCGCCAGCAGTCCGGACAGCATTAATGAAAAACTGTTTTTT.

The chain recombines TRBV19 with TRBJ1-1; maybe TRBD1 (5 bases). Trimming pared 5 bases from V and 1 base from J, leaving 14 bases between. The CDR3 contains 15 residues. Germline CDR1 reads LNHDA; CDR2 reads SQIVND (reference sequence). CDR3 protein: CASSLSLGTNTEAFF. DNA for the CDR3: TGTGCCAGTAGTCTCTCATTGGGGACGAACACTGAAGCTTTCTTT.

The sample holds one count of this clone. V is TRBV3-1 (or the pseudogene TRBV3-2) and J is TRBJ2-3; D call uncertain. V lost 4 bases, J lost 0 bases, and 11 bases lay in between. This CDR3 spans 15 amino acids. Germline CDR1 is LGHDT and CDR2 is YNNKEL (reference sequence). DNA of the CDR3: TGTGCCAGCAGCCTTCTCGCCCGTAGCACAGATACGCAGTATTTT. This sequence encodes CASSLLARSTDTQYF.

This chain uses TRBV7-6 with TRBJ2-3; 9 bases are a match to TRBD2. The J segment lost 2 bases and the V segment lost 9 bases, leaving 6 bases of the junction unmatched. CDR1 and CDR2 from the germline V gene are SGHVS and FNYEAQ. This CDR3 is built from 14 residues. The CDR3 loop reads CARRGGELTDTQYF. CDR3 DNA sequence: TGTGCCAGGCGGGGGGGGGAGCTCACAGATACGCAGTATTTT.

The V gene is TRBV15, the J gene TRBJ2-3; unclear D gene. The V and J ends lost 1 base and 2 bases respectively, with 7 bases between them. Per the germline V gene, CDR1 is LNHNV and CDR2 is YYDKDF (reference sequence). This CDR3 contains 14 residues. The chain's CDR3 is CATSRGLDTDTQYF. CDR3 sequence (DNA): TGTGCCACCAGCAGAGGGTTGGACACAGATACGCAGTATTTT.

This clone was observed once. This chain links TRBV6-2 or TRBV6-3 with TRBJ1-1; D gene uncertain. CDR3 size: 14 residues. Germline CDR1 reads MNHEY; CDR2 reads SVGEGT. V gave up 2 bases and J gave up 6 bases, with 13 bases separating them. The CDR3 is CASSYPPSAPEAFF. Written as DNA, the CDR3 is TGTGCCAGCAGTTACCCCCCCTCAGCGCCTGAAGCTTTCTTT.

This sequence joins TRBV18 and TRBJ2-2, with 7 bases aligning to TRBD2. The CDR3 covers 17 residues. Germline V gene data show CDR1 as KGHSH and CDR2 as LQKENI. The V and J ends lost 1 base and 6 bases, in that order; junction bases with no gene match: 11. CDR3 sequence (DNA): TGTGCCAGCTCACCACTCCGGCGGGGGACGATCCCCGGGGAGCTGTTTTTT. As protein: CASSPLRRGTIPGELFF.

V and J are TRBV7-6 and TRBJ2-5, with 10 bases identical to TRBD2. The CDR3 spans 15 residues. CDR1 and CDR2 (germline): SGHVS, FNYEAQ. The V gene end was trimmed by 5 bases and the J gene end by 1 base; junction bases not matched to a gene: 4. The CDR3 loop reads CASSSGGVIQETQYF. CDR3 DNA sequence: TGTGCCAGCAGCAGCGGGGGGGTTATCCAAGAGACCCAGTACTTC.

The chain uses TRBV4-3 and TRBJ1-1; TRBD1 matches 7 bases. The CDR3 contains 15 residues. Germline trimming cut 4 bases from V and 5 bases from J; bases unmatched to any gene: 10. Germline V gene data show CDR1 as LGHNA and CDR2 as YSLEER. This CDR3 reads CASSPRQGRGTEAFF. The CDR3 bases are TGCGCCAGCAGCCCGAGACAGGGCCGGGGGACTGAAGCTTTCTTT.

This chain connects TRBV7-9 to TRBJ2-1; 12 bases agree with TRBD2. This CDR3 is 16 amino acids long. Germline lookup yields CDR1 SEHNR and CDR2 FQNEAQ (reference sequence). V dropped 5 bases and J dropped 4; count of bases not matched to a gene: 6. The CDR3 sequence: CASSAATSGGYNEQFF. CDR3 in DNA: TGTGCCAGCAGCGCAGCTACTAGCGGGGGGTACAATGAGCAGTTCTTC. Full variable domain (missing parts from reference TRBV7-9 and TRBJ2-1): DTGVSQNPRHKITKRGQNVTFRCDPISEHNRLYWYRQTLGQGPEFLTYFQNEAQLEKSRLLSDRFSAERPKGSFSTLEIQRTEQGDSAMYLCASSAATSGGYNEQFFGPGTRLTVL.

Here the CDR3 DNA reads TGTGCCAGCAAGGCTGGGTCTTCGGCTGGAAACACCATATATTTT. Protein sequence: CASKAGSSAGNTIYF. This chain joins TRBV2 and TRBJ1-3; D uncertain. The V gene lost 7 bases and the J gene lost 2 bases, with 15 bases spanning the gap. This CDR3 contains 15 residues. Germline CDR1 reads SNHLY; CDR2 reads FYNNEI. Together with reference TRBV2 and TRBJ1-3, the CDR3 gives the full variable domain: EPEVTQTPSHQVTQMGQEVILRCVPISNHLYFYWYRQILGQKVEFLVSFYNNEISEKSEIFDDQFSVERPDGSNFTLKIRSTKLEDSAMYFCASKAGSSAGNTIYFGEGSWLTVV.

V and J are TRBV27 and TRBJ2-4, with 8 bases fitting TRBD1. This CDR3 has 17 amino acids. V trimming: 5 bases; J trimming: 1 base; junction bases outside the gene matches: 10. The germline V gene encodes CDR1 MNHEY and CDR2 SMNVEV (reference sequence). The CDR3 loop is CASSRTRTGSAKNIQYF. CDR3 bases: TGTGCCAGCAGTCGTACTCGGACAGGGTCGGCCAAAAACATTCAGTACTTC.

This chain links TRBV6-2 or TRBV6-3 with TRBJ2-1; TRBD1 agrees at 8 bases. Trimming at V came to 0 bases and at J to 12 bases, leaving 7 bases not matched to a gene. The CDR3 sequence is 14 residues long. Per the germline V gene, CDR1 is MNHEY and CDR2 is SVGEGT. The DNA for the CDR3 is TGTGCCAGCAGTTACTCCAGGGGGCAGGACGGGCAGTTCTTC. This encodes CASSYSRGQDGQFF.

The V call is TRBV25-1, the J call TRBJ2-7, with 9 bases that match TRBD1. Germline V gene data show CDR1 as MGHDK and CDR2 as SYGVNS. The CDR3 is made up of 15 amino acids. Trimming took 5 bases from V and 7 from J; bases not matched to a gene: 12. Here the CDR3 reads CASSKTRDRDGEQYF. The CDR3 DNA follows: TGTGCCAGCAGTAAGACTCGGGACAGGGATGGTGAGCAGTACTTC.

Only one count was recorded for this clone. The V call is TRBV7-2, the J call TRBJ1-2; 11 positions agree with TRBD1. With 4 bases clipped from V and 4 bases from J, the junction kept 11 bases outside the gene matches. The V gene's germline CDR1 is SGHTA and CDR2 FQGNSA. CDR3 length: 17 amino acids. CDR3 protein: CASSSPVRDRGIYGYTF. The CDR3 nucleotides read TGTGCCAGCAGCTCCCCTGTACGGGACAGGGGGATCTATGGCTACACCTTC.

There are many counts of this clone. CDR3 protein: CASSAWDRGHSPLHF. The DNA of the CDR3 is TGTGCCAGCAGCGCTTGGGACAGGGGGCATTCACCCCTCCACTTT. The chain has TRBV9 and TRBJ1-6; 12 nucleotides agree with TRBD1. Germline CDR1 SGDLS, CDR2 YYNGEE. The CDR3 totals 15 residues. V was pared by 3 bases and J by 8 bases, with 3 bases of the junction left unmatched.

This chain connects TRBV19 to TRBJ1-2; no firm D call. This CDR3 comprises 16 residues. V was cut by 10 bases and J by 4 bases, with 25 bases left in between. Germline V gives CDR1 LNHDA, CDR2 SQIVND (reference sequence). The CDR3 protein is CATTRTPTENRYGYTF. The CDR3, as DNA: TGTGCCACCACCCGAACCCCGACCGAAAACCGCTATGGCTACACCTTC.

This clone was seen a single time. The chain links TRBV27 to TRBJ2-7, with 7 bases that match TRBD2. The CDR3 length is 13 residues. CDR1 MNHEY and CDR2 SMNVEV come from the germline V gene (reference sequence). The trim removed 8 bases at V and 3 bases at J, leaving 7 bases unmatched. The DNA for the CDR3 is TGTGCCAGCGCGTGGGGGAGGGGCTACGAGCAGTACTTC. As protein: CASAWGRGYEQYF.

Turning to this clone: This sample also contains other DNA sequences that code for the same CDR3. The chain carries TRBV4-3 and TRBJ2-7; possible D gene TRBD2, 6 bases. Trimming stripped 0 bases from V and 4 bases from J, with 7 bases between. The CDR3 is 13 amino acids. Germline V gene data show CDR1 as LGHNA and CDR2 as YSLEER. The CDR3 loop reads CASSQDRGYEQYF. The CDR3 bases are TGCGCCAGCAGCCAAGATCGGGGGTACGAGCAGTACTTC.

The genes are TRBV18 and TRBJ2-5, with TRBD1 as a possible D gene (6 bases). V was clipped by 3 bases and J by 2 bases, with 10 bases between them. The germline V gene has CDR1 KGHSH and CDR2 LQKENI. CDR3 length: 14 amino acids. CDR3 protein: CASSPPGTQETQYF. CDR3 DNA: TGTGCCAGCTCACCTCCAGGGACACAAGAGACCCAGTACTTC.

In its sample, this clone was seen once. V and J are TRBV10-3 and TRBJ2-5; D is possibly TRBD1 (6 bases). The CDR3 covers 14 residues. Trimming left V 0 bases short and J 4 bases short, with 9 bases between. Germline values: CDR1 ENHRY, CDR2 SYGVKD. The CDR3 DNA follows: TGTGCCATCAGTGAGTCTGTAGGGGGAGAGACCCAGTACTTC. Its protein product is CAISESVGGETQYF.

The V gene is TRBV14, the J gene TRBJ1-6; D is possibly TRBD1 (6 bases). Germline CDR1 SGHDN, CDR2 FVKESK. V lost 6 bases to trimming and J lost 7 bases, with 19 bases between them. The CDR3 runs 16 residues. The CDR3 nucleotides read TGTGCCAGCAGGCTGACCGGGGGGGCAAGAAATTCACCCCTCCACTTT. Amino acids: CASRLTGGARNSPLHF.

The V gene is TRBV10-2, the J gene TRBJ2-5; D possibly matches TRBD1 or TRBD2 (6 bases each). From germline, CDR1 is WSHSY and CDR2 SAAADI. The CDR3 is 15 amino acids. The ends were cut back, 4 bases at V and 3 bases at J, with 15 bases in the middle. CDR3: CASSGWGAGKETQYF. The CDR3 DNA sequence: TGCGCCAGCAGTGGGTGGGGGGCTGGAAAAGAGACCCAGTACTTC.